The clone carrying this T cell receptor beta chain showed up many times. The antigen remains unidentified. CDR1 MDHEN and CDR2 SYDVKM come from the germline V gene. V was trimmed by 1 base and J by 4 bases, leaving 10 bases between them. This CDR3 spans 14 amino acids. The sample belongs to a study of T cells in Graves' hyperthyroidism and ophthalmopathy. Whole-study results and caveats: Model predictions of ophthalmopathy came a median approximately 6 months before onset.

Authors of the study amplified TCR beta CDR3 regions from RNA transcripts. Primed by the HTBI set, a first-round RT-PCR was run on the TCR CDR3. MiXCR, run by TCRdb on the multiplex PCR reads, gives a single entry per CDR3 protein. Among 400,000 to 600,000 distinct CDR3 sequences listed, 20% to 25% were seen once. The receptor's source is a man aged 18 to 29 with Graves' hyperthyroidism. V usage is TRBV28 and J usage is TRBJ2-5, with D uncertain. Sequencing used blood. The CDR3 protein is CASSLSMGLETQYF. DNA for the CDR3: TGTGCCAGCAGTTTATCGATGGGATTAGAGACCCAGTACTTC.